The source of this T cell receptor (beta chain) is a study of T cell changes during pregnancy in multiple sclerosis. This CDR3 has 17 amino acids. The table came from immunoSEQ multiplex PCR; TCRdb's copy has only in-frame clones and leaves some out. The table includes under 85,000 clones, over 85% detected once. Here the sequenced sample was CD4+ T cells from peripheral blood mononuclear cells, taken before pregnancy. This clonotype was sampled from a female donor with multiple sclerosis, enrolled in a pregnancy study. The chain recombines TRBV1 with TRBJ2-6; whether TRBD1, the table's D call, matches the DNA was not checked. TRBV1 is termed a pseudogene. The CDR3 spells CTSSQPQPFSGANVLTF. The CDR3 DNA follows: TGCACCAGCAGCCAGCCACAGCCCTTCTCTGGGGCCAACGTCCTGACTTTC.